These 18 T cell receptor beta chains came from one sample sequenced in a study of T cell clonality in common variable immunodeficiency. Assay used: immunoSEQ multiplex PCR; TCRdb lists only in-frame clones, some missing. The repertoire yields 50,000 or so clones, none seen only once; the top ten contain 3.4%. Sequences were obtained from peripheral blood mononuclear cells. The source of these receptors is a person between 18 and 75 years old in good health.

As concerns this clone: The read terminates 3 residues ahead of where the CDR3 ends, so the germline J gene completes it. The rearrangement links TRBV6-1 to TRBJ1-2, with D uncertain. The CDR3 runs 11 residues. In germline, CDR1 is MNHNS, CDR2 SASEGT. The sequenced part of the CDR3 DNA is TGTGCCAGCAGTGACGCCCCGAGG. It yields the protein CASSDAPR. The full CDR3 sequence reads CASSDAPRYTF.

This clone was seen a handful of times. Read sequence stops 3 residues before the CDR3 end, and the germline J gene provides the missing end. The chain has TRBV29-1 and TRBJ2-5; D perhaps matches TRBD1 (5 bases). CDR1 and CDR2 (germline): SQVTM, ANQGSEA. The length of the CDR3 is 12 residues. The germline V and J ends were trimmed by 5 bases and 3 bases, with 10 bases remaining between them. The CDR3 bases that were read are TGCAGCGTTTCTTCGACAGAAGAGACC. Protein sequence: CSVSSTEET. The complete CDR3 reads CSVSSTEETQYF.

This clone was recorded many times. The read falls 3 residues short of the CDR3 end, and the missing part is taken from the germline J gene. The chain has TRBV12-3 or TRBV12-4 and TRBJ2-3, with TRBD2 identical over 10 bases. J was trimmed by 7 bases and V by 1 base; bases with no gene match: 11. The CDR3 is 17 residues long. The sequenced part of the CDR3 DNA is TGTGCCAGCAGTTTAGGAGCGGGAGGGCCGGAAAGGTATACG. It is translated as CASSLGAGGPERYT. The CDR3 as a whole reads CASSLGAGGPERYTQYF.

In its sample, this clone was seen a few times. Sequencing ends 3 residues short of the CDR3 end; the germline J gene provides the rest. The chain uses TRBV5-1 and TRBJ2-3; D gene ambiguous. Germline V gene sequence: CDR1 SGHRS, CDR2 YFSETQ. There are 12 residues in the CDR3. The DNA read from the CDR3 is TGCGCCAGCAGCTTGCGACAAGAGACG. This encodes CASSLRQET. The entire CDR3 is CASSLRQETQYF.

This clone was observed many times. The read comes to an end 3 residues before the CDR3 does, leaving the germline J gene to fill in the end. The V gene is TRBV29-1, the J gene TRBJ2-2; 9 positions match TRBD2. The V gene's germline CDR1 is SQVTM and CDR2 ANQGSEA. There are 14 residues in the CDR3. With 4 bases clipped from V and 1 base from J, the junction kept 1 base outside the gene matches. CDR3 sequence: CSVVLAGNTGELFF. The covered CDR3 bases are TGCAGCGTTGTACTAGCGGGGAACACCGGGGAG.

Concerning this clone itself: The CDR3 end lies 3 residues beyond the end of the read and is filled in from the germline J gene. The chain is built from TRBV20-1 and TRBJ2-1; 9 nucleotides align to TRBD2. In germline, CDR1 is DFQATT, CDR2 SNEGSKA (reference sequence). This CDR3 is built from 16 residues. With 3 bases clipped from V and 7 bases from J, the junction kept 13 bases outside the gene matches. CDR3 loop: CSARDPGGRDFNEQFF. Incomplete CDR3 DNA: TGCAGTGCTAGGGACCCCGGCGGGAGGGATTTTAATGAG.

This clone was found a few times. The read ends 3 residues before the CDR3 terminus; that terminus is restored from the germline J gene. Other DNA sequences within the sample encode an identical CDR3. The V call is TRBV19, the J call TRBJ1-3; possible D gene TRBD1, 5 bases. The CDR3 consists of 15 residues. Trimming stripped 1 base from V and 2 bases from J, with 9 bases between. Germline V gives CDR1 LNHDA, CDR2 SQIVND (reference sequence). CDR3 bases read: TGTGCCAGTAGTATAGGTACAGGCGCTGGAAACACC. Its protein is CASSIGTGAGNT. The CDR3 in full is CASSIGTGAGNTIYF.

This clone was seen repeatedly, ten times or more. The CDR3 goes on 3 residues after the read ends, and that part is filled in from the germline J gene. J is TRBJ2-3 and V is TRBV7-3; TRBD1 agrees at 9 bases. This CDR3 spans 15 amino acids. V dropped 5 bases and J dropped 4; count of bases not matched to a gene: 7. In germline, CDR1 is SGHTA, CDR2 FQGTGA. CDR3 amino acids: CASSTGQGRSDTQYF. The sequenced CDR3 bases are TGTGCCAGCAGCACAGGACAGGGGCGTTCAGATACG.

This clone occurred many times. With the read ending 3 residues before the CDR3 end, the germline J gene is used to fill in that end. The chain combines TRBV5-1 with TRBJ2-7, with TRBD1 matching over 7 bases. Germline V gene data show CDR1 as SGHRS and CDR2 as YFSETQ. The CDR3 is 15 residues long. After removal of 0 bases from V and 2 bases from J, the junction contained 5 bases not matched to a gene. The part of the CDR3 DNA that was read is TGCGCCAGCAGCTTGGATGGGACAGACCCCTACGAG. It codes for CASSLDGTDPYE. In full, the CDR3 reads CASSLDGTDPYEQYF.

This clone was seen repeatedly, ten times or more. The read comes to an end 3 residues before the CDR3 does, leaving the germline J gene to fill in the end. This chain links TRBV20-1 with TRBJ2-7, with 10 nucleotides matching TRBD2. The V segment lost 3 bases and the J segment 5 bases; nucleotides outside the gene matches: 4. The length of the CDR3 is 13 residues. Germline assignment: CDR1 DFQATT and CDR2 SNEGSKA (reference sequence). CDR3 bases read: TGCAGTGCTAGTCTAGCGGGAGTCCACGAG. Translated, it gives CSASLAGVHE. The whole CDR3 is CSASLAGVHEQYF.

This clone was detected ten times or more. The CDR3 end is not reached by the read, which stops 3 residues before it; the germline J gene fills it in. J is TRBJ2-7 and V is TRBV20-1; 13 nucleotides match TRBD2. Germline CDR1 and CDR2: DFQATT and SNEGSKA (reference sequence). V lost 5 bases, J lost 4 bases, and 8 bases stayed unmatched. This CDR3 comprises 15 residues. The CDR3 DNA, read in part, is TGCAGTGCTCAAGCCGAGACTAGCGGGAGGTACGAG. As protein: CSAQAETSGRYE. The full CDR3 sequence reads CSAQAETSGRYEQYF.

This clone was seen repeatedly, ten times or more. The read is 3 residues too short to cover the CDR3 end, so that end is filled in from the germline J gene. The rearrangement links TRBV5-4 to TRBJ2-3; D perhaps matches TRBD2 (6 bases). With 0 bases removed from V and 5 bases from J, the gap between germline ends came to 10 bases. Looked up from germline, CDR1 is SGHNT and CDR2 is YYREEE (reference sequence). The CDR3 sequence is 14 residues long. Partial CDR3 DNA: TGTGCCAGCAGCTTGGACTACGGGGGAGATACG. Its translation is CASSLDYGGDT. The complete CDR3 sequence is CASSLDYGGDTQYF.

This clone was detected ten times or more. The CDR3 is cut off 3 residues early in the read; its end comes from the germline J gene. The gene calls are TRBV5-1 and TRBJ2-7; no firm D call. Germline CDR1 reads SGHRS; CDR2 reads YFSETQ. The V end lost 0 bases, the J end lost 0 bases, and 13 bases lay between the germline ends. The CDR3 covers 16 residues. The CDR3 is CASSLGLAQSSYEQYF. CDR3 DNA (partial): TGCGCCAGCAGCTTGGGGCTGGCCCAGAGCTCCTACGAG.

This clone showed up just a few times. Coverage ceases 3 residues before the CDR3 finishes, and the germline J gene fills in the end. The chain employs TRBV30 and TRBJ1-3, with 8 bases matching TRBD1. CDR3 length: 13 residues. Germline values: CDR1 GTSNPN, CDR2 SVGIG (reference sequence). Unmatched junction bases numbered 4, after V lost 8 bases and J lost 1 base. The covered CDR3 bases are TGTGCCCAAACAGGGGGATCTGGAAACACC. The encoded protein is CAQTGGSGNT. The complete CDR3 reads CAQTGGSGNTIYF.

This clone was counted a few times. The read ends 3 residues before the CDR3 terminus; that terminus is restored from the germline J gene. The rearrangement uses TRBV7-2 and TRBJ2-3; 7 bases fit TRBD1. The V segment lost 5 bases and the J segment 2 bases; nucleotides outside the gene matches: 7. CDR1 and CDR2 (germline): SGHTA, FQGNSA. This CDR3 comprises 15 residues. CDR3 protein: CASSASGQNTDTQYF. CDR3 bases read: TGTGCCAGCAGCGCATCGGGACAGAACACAGATACG.

This clone was seen ten or more times. The CDR3 end is not reached by the read, which stops 3 residues before it; the germline J gene fills it in. The chain has TRBV5-1 and TRBJ2-7; TRBD1 matches 7 bases. CDR1 SGHRS and CDR2 YFSETQ come from the germline V gene. The CDR3 has 14 residues. The trim removed 4 bases at V and 3 bases at J, leaving 7 bases unmatched. CDR3 region: CASSIGTVDYEQYF. The CDR3 bases that were read are TGCGCCAGCAGCATCGGGACAGTAGACTACGAG.

Comment on this clone: The read terminates 3 residues ahead of where the CDR3 ends, so the germline J gene completes it. V and J are TRBV10-1 and TRBJ2-5; 8 nucleotides match TRBD1. Germline CDR1 WNHNN, CDR2 SYGVQD (reference sequence). With 0 bases clipped from V and 5 bases from J, the junction kept 8 bases outside the gene matches. The length of the CDR3 is 16 residues. The CDR3 DNA, read in part, is TGCGCCAGCAGTGAGTCGGGAAAAGGACAGGGTGAGACC. It is translated as CASSESGKGQGET. The CDR3 in its entirety is CASSESGKGQGETQYF.

Many counts were recorded for this clone. The read is 3 residues too short to cover the CDR3 end, so that end is filled in from the germline J gene. This chain joins TRBV30 and TRBJ2-1, with TRBD2 matching 7 bases. Unmatched junction bases numbered 6, after V lost 2 bases and J lost 2 bases. This CDR3 contains 15 residues. The germline gives CDR1 GTSNPN, CDR2 SVGIG (reference sequence). Partial CDR3 DNA: TGTGCCTGGAGTCTCCTGCGGGAGACCTACAATGAG. As protein: CAWSLLRETYNE. From start to end, the CDR3 is CAWSLLRETYNEQFF.